Below are 16 T cell receptor beta chains sequenced from a single sample in a study of radiotherapy plus CTLA-4 blockade in lung cancer. Clones were read by immunoSEQ multiplex PCR, and TCRdb kept only the in-frame ones, dropping some. The sample lists 50,000 to 60,000 clones, around 79% occurring once. The sequenced sample was peripheral blood, obtained from a patient treated with radiotherapy plus ipilimumab. The receptors originated from a human donor with non-small cell lung cancer who had a complete response to radiotherapy plus ipilimumab.

This clone has a handful of counts. The rearrangement joins TRBV10-3 to TRBJ2-1; D remains unclear. CDR3 length: 11 amino acids. The ends were cut back, 2 bases at V and 7 bases at J, with 3 bases in the middle. Per germline, CDR1 ENHRY and CDR2 SYGVKD. Here the CDR3 reads CAISEPNEQFF. The CDR3 DNA reads as TGTGCCATCAGTGAGCCGAATGAGCAGTTCTTC.

The chain is built from TRBV23-1 and TRBJ1-6; tentative D call: TRBD1 (5 bases). TRBV23-1 is noted as an ORF with a role that remains uncertain. The CDR3 has 17 residues. V gave up 11 bases and J gave up 8 bases, with 28 bases separating them. The CDR3 spells CACGQSLQGLEDSPLHF. CDR3 DNA: TGCGCCTGCGGACAAAGTCTTCAGGGTTTAGAAGATTCACCCCTCCACTTT.

J is TRBJ2-5 and V is TRBV5-1; 8 bases line up with TRBD2. Germline values: CDR1 SGHRS, CDR2 YFSETQ. This CDR3 contains 17 residues. The J segment lost 0 bases and the V segment lost 3 bases, leaving 10 bases of the junction unmatched. CDR3 DNA sequence: TGCGCCAGCAGCTGGCCCCTACTAGCGGAGTACCAAGAGACCCAGTACTTC. Translated: CASSWPLLAEYQETQYF. Variable domain in full (rest from reference TRBV5-1 and TRBJ2-5): KAGVTQTPRYLIKTRGQQVTLSCSPISGHRSVSWYQQTPGQGLQFLFEYFSETQRNKGNFPGRFSGRQFSNSRSEMNVSTLELGDSALYLCASSWPLLAEYQETQYFGPGTRLLVL.

The rearrangement uses TRBV30 and TRBJ1-1; D gene unclear. This CDR3 is 12 amino acids long. CDR1 and CDR2 from the germline V gene are GTSNPN and SVGIG (reference sequence). The V end lost 7 bases, the J end lost 1 base, and 10 bases lay between the germline ends. The CDR3 protein is CASRQPNTEAFF. The CDR3, as DNA: TGTGCCTCCAGACAACCGAACACTGAAGCTTTCTTT. Drawing the rest from reference TRBV30 and TRBJ1-1, the complete variable domain is SQTIHQWPATLVQPVGSPLSLECTVEGTSNPNLYWYRQAAGRGLQLLFYSVGIGQISSEVPQNLSASRPQDRQFILSSKKLLLSDSGFYLCASRQPNTEAFFGQGTRLTVV.

The genes are TRBV2 and TRBJ1-5; 7 bases match TRBD1. V shed 4 bases, J shed 2 bases, and the junction held 2 bases outside the gene matches. From germline, CDR1 is SNHLY and CDR2 FYNNEI. CDR3 length equals 14 residues. The DNA for the CDR3 is TGTGCCAGCAGTGGACAGGGTGGCAATCAGCCCCAGCATTTT. Translating gives CASSGQGGNQPQHF.

Only a few counts were recorded for this clone. Here the CDR3 reads CASSRPGSPLHF. DNA for the CDR3: TGTGCCAGCAGCCGCCCGGGGTCACCCCTCCACTTT. The chain has TRBV7-6 and TRBJ1-6; D gene unclear. The germline V gene has CDR1 SGHVS and CDR2 FNYEAQ. Trimming cost V 5 bases and J 10 bases, with 9 bases left between them. The length of the CDR3 is 12 residues.

This chain connects TRBV12-2 to TRBJ1-2; no check of the table's D call, TRBD1, against the DNA was made. TRBV12-2 has pseudogene status. This CDR3 is 17 amino acids long. The chain's CDR3 is CASRSAGTGNSNYGYTF. CDR3 DNA sequence: TGTGCAAGTCGCTCAGCAGGGACAGGGAATAGTAACTATGGCTACACCTTC.

V gene TRBV19 combines with J gene TRBJ1-5, with 8 bases lining up with TRBD1. Per the germline V gene, CDR1 is LNHDA and CDR2 is SQIVND (reference sequence). With V trimmed by 4 bases and J by 12 bases, 8 bases remained unmatched. The CDR3 consists of 13 residues. Here the CDR3 reads CASSRPDRGNQHF. The CDR3 DNA reads as TGTGCCAGTAGTAGACCCGACAGGGGCAACCAGCATTTT. Supplemented by reference TRBV19 and TRBJ1-5, the full variable domain reads DGGITQSPKYLFRKEGQNVTLSCEQNLNHDAMYWYRQDPGQGLRLIYYSQIVNDFQKGDIAEGYSVSREKKESFPLTVTSAQKNPTAFYLCASSRPDRGNQHFGDGTRLSIL.

This chain uses TRBV5-1 with TRBJ2-1, with 11 bases lining up with TRBD1. CDR3 length equals 16 residues. CDR1 and CDR2 from the germline V gene are SGHRS and YFSETQ. Unmatched junction bases numbered 7, after V lost 4 bases and J lost 4 bases. CDR3 DNA: TGCGCCAGCAGCGAGGACAGGGGGCCCCCGTACAATGAGCAGTTCTTC. It encodes CASSEDRGPPYNEQFF.

V is TRBV15 and J is TRBJ2-5, with D possibly being TRBD1 (5 bases). V dropped 0 bases and J dropped 5 bases, with 13 bases sitting between them. CDR3 length: 15 residues. The germline CDR1 and CDR2 sequences are LNHNV and YYDKDF (reference sequence). CDR3 nucleotide sequence: TGTGCCACCAGCAGAGATCAGGGCGCAAGGGAGACCCAGTACTTC. Translation: CATSRDQGARETQYF.

The V gene is TRBV7-2, the J gene TRBJ1-6; D unresolved. Germline V gene lookup returns CDR1 SGHTA and CDR2 FQGNSA. The CDR3 consists of 15 residues. With 5 bases removed from V and 6 bases from J, the gap between germline ends came to 14 bases. CDR3 loop: CASSTPRALNSPLHF. CDR3 bases: TGTGCCAGCAGCACACCGCGGGCCCTTAATTCACCCCTCCACTTT. Supplemented by reference TRBV7-2 and TRBJ1-6, the full variable domain reads GAGVSQSPSNKVTEKGKDVELRCDPISGHTALYWYRQSLGQGLEFLIYFQGNSAPDKSGLPSDRFSAERTGGSVSTLTIQRTQQEDSAVYLCASSTPRALNSPLHFGNGTRLTVT.

The table lists this clone with a count of one. This sequence joins TRBV29-1 and TRBJ1-1; D uncertain. The germline gives CDR1 SQVTM, CDR2 ANQGSEA. The CDR3 runs to 11 residues. V lost 3 bases to trimming and J lost 3 bases, with 5 bases between them. The CDR3 DNA reads TGCAGCGTTGAGTCGGACACTGAAGCTTTCTTT. The encoded protein is CSVESDTEAFF.

This chain links TRBV9 with TRBJ2-2, with 7 nucleotides matching TRBD1. The CDR3 is 15 residues long. Germline CDR1 reads SGDLS; CDR2 reads YYNGEE. Trimming cost V 0 bases and J 1 base; bases outside gene matches: 0. CDR3 amino acids: CASSVGDRNTGELFF. The CDR3 nucleotides read TGTGCCAGCAGCGTAGGGGACAGGAACACCGGGGAGCTGTTTTTT.

The J gene is TRBJ2-3, the V gene TRBV6-1, with TRBD2 as a possible D gene (7 bases). Germline V gives CDR1 MNHNS, CDR2 SASEGT. This CDR3 has 15 amino acids. V dropped 10 bases and J dropped 6 bases, with 23 bases sitting between them. Here the CDR3 DNA reads TGTGCCACCAGAGGGGAGGGGGGCCCGGCGGATACGCAGTATTTT. Translating gives CATRGEGGPADTQYF.

This chain uses TRBV5-4 with TRBJ1-1; 9 nucleotides match TRBD1. Germline lookup yields CDR1 SGHNT and CDR2 YYREEE (reference sequence). Germline trimming cut 0 bases from V and 4 bases from J; bases unmatched to any gene: 4. CDR3 length: 15 amino acids. CDR3 sequence reads: CASSLGGQGTTEAFF. In nucleotides, the CDR3 is TGTGCCAGCAGCTTGGGAGGACAGGGGACCACTGAAGCTTTCTTT.

The chain combines TRBV19 with TRBJ2-5, with unresolved D. Germline loops: CDR1 LNHDA, CDR2 SQIVND (reference sequence). V lost 1 base, J lost 5 bases, and 11 bases lay in between. CDR3 length equals 14 residues. Here the CDR3 reads CASSIGSRWETQYF. For the CDR3, the DNA is TGTGCCAGTAGTATAGGGTCCAGGTGGGAGACCCAGTACTTC. The full variable domain, with the rest looked up from reference TRBV19 and TRBJ2-5, is DGGITQSPKYLFRKEGQNVTLSCEQNLNHDAMYWYRQDPGQGLRLIYYSQIVNDFQKGDIAEGYSVSREKKESFPLTVTSAQKNPTAFYLCASSIGSRWETQYFGPGTRLLVL.